Presented here are 21 T cell receptor beta chains from one specimen sequenced in a study of blood T cell repertoires in COVID-19. Assay: immunoSEQ multiplex PCR; the TCRdb copy retains only in-frame clones and omits some. The sample carries 100,000 to 150,000 clones, roughly 69% recorded once. Sequenced material: peripheral blood. The receptor source for this set is a woman between 70 and 85 years old with acute or convalescent COVID-19.

This clone appeared a few times. This chain uses TRBV6-2 or TRBV6-3 with TRBJ1-4; D is unclear. V was trimmed by 2 bases and J by 1 base, leaving 8 bases between them. CDR1 and CDR2 from the germline V gene are MNHEY and SVGEGT. The length of the CDR3 is 15 residues. CDR3 sequence (DNA): TGTGCCAGCAGTTACGATCCCGGAACTAATGAAAAACTGTTTTTT. Its translation is CASSYDPGTNEKLFF.

The chain has TRBV5-1 and TRBJ2-3; D is perhaps TRBD1 (6 bases). V lost 3 bases and J 2 bases, leaving 10 bases between the germline ends. Per germline, CDR1 SGHRS and CDR2 YFSETQ. The CDR3 length is 14 residues. In DNA, the CDR3 is TGCGCCAGCAGCTCGCAGGGGTACACAGATACGCAGTATTTT. Translation gives CASSSQGYTDTQYF. The full variable domain, completed using reference TRBV5-1 and TRBJ2-3, is KAGVTQTPRYLIKTRGQQVTLSCSPISGHRSVSWYQQTPGQGLQFLFEYFSETQRNKGNFPGRFSGRQFSNSRSEMNVSTLELGDSALYLCASSSQGYTDTQYFGPGTRLTVL.

The table lists this clone with a few counts. The chain combines TRBV28 with TRBJ1-3; 7 bases fit TRBD1. The J segment lost 4 bases and the V segment lost 5 bases, leaving 8 bases of the junction unmatched. Germline CDR1 is MDHEN and CDR2 is SYDVKM. The length of the CDR3 is 15 residues. The CDR3 here is CASSKTGRTGNTIYF. The CDR3 DNA reads TGTGCCAGCAGTAAGACAGGGAGAACGGGAAACACCATATATTTT.

The rearrangement uses TRBV18 and TRBJ1-5; no clear D gene. This CDR3 is 14 amino acids long. Trimming took 3 bases from V and 5 from J, leaving 11 bases between them. Germline values: CDR1 KGHSH, CDR2 LQKENI. CDR3 in amino acids: CASSPRPGDQPQHF. CDR3 DNA: TGTGCCAGCTCACCTCGTCCCGGGGATCAGCCCCAGCATTTT.

The gene calls are TRBV5-1 and TRBJ2-1; D remains ambiguous. The CDR3 extends over 12 amino acids. Per the germline V gene, CDR1 is SGHRS and CDR2 is YFSETQ. V was cut by 2 bases and J by 6 bases, with 6 bases left in between. The CDR3 protein is CASSLASNEQFF. The CDR3 DNA sequence: TGCGCCAGCAGCTTAGCGAGCAATGAGCAGTTCTTC.

This chain connects TRBV3-1 (or the pseudogene TRBV3-2) to TRBJ1-1; D is possibly TRBD1 (5 bases). CDR1 and CDR2 from the germline V gene are LGHDT and YNNKEL (reference sequence). V was shortened by 3 bases and J by 5 bases, with 10 bases between the two germline ends. This CDR3 is built from 13 residues. The CDR3 nucleotides are TGTGCCAGCAGCCAGCGGGGGAAAACTGAAGCTTTCTTT. Translation gives CASSQRGKTEAFF.

DNA of the CDR3: TGCGCCAGCAGCCGCGGGACAGGTGGGGACTACGAGCAGTACTTC. Amino acids: CASSRGTGGDYEQYF. J is TRBJ2-7 and V is TRBV4-1; 8 bases are shared with TRBD1. The V gene's germline CDR1 is MGHRA and CDR2 YSYEKL. The junction had 8 bases not matched to a gene; V was cut back by 4 bases and J by 3 bases. This CDR3 is built from 15 residues.

This sequence joins TRBV28 and TRBJ2-7, with TRBD2 identical over 7 bases. The CDR3 sequence is 12 residues long. Germline V CDR1 and CDR2: MDHEN, SYDVKM. The junction had 10 bases not matched to a gene; V was cut back by 11 bases and J by 6 bases. The CDR3 sequence is CAGGDFAGEQYF. The CDR3 coding sequence is TGTGCCGGGGGGGACTTTGCAGGCGAGCAGTACTTC. The complete variable domain, with remaining parts taken from reference TRBV28 and TRBJ2-7, reads DVKVTQSSRYLVKRTGEKVFLECVQDMDHENMFWYRQDPGLGLRLIYFSYDVKMKEKGDIPEGYSVSREKKERFSLILESASTNQTSMYLCAGGDFAGEQYFGPGTRLTVT.

This clone has ten or more counts. The chain has TRBV7-2 and TRBJ1-1, with 9 bases that match TRBD1. The CDR3 consists of 14 residues. J lost 4 bases, V lost 5 bases, and 5 bases had no gene match. Per the germline V gene, CDR1 is SGHTA and CDR2 is FQGNSA. The chain's CDR3 is CASSADRGITEAFF. As DNA, the CDR3 is TGTGCCAGCAGCGCAGACAGGGGGATCACTGAAGCTTTCTTT. The full variable domain, in which reference TRBV7-2 and TRBJ1-1 provide the parts outside the CDR3, is GAGVSQSPSNKVTEKGKDVELRCDPISGHTALYWYRQSLGQGLEFLIYFQGNSAPDKSGLPSDRFSAERTGGSVSTLTIQRTQQEDSAVYLCASSADRGITEAFFGQGTRLTVV.

On this clone: This same CDR3 is encoded by further DNA sequences in the sample. Written as DNA, the CDR3 is TGTGCCAGCAGCCAAGCCGGGACAGGTACCTACGAGCAGTACTTC. Protein product: CASSQAGTGTYEQYF. The chain is built from TRBV3-1 (or the pseudogene TRBV3-2) and TRBJ2-7, with TRBD1 identical over 8 bases. The germline V gene has CDR1 LGHDT and CDR2 YNNKEL (reference sequence). CDR3 length: 15 amino acids. V lost 1 base and J lost 2; bases outside the gene matches: 4.

The V and J genes are TRBV10-3 and TRBJ2-7, with TRBD1 identical over 7 bases. This CDR3 comprises 13 residues. Germline V gene lookup returns CDR1 ENHRY and CDR2 SYGVKD. V lost 5 bases and J lost 5; bases outside the gene matches: 6. In DNA form, the CDR3 reads TGTGCCATCAGTAGACAGGGTAGAGACGAGCAGTACTTC. Its protein product is CAISRQGRDEQYF.

There are many counts of this clone. In DNA form, the CDR3 reads TGCGCCAGCAGCCAAGAGGGACTCGGAAGGGAGCTGTTTTTT. It encodes CASSQEGLGRELFF. The J gene is TRBJ2-2, the V gene TRBV4-1; weak D call: TRBD2 (6 bases). Germline V gene lookup returns CDR1 MGHRA and CDR2 YSYEKL. Trimming removed 0 bases from V and 9 bases from J, with 11 bases in between. The CDR3 totals 14 residues.

This rearrangement joins TRBV7-8 to TRBJ1-6; no clear D. V was clipped by 5 bases and J by 4 bases, with 12 bases between them. Per the germline V gene, CDR1 is SGHVS and CDR2 is FQNEAQ. The CDR3 is 15 residues long. Here the CDR3 DNA reads TGTGCCAGCAGCGAGGGAGCGGGATATAATTCACCCCTCCACTTT. It specifies CASSEGAGYNSPLHF.

This chain connects TRBV19 to TRBJ2-5; possibly TRBD1 for D (6 bases). Germline V gene data show CDR1 as LNHDA and CDR2 as SQIVND (reference sequence). Trimming pared 4 bases from V and 2 bases from J, leaving 8 bases between. The CDR3 spans 13 residues. For the CDR3, the DNA is TGTGCCAGTAGTACTCAGGGGCAAGAGACCCAGTACTTC. This codes for CASSTQGQETQYF. The full variable domain, rest sourced from reference TRBV19 and TRBJ2-5, is DGGITQSPKYLFRKEGQNVTLSCEQNLNHDAMYWYRQDPGQGLRLIYYSQIVNDFQKGDIAEGYSVSREKKESFPLTVTSAQKNPTAFYLCASSTQGQETQYFGPGTRLLVL.

This clone was found a few times. J is TRBJ2-1 and V is TRBV7-6; D might be TRBD2 (5 bases). With 5 bases removed from V and 3 bases from J, the gap between germline ends came to 14 bases. The CDR3 extends over 15 amino acids. Germline assignment: CDR1 SGHVS and CDR2 FNYEAQ. The DNA for the CDR3 is TGTGCCAGCAGCCGTACTAGTTCCAACTACAATGAGCAGTTCTTC. It yields the protein CASSRTSSNYNEQFF.

The rearrangement uses TRBV2 and TRBJ2-1, with D maybe TRBD2 (6 bases). Germline CDR1 and CDR2: SNHLY and FYNNEI. The V and J ends lost 6 bases and 0 bases respectively, with 12 bases between them. This CDR3 contains 15 residues. The CDR3 bases are TGTGCCAGCAGAAATAGCGGTTTCTCCTACAATGAGCAGTTCTTC. This encodes CASRNSGFSYNEQFF.

The genes are TRBV6-1 and TRBJ1-2, with D unresolved. The CDR3 runs 12 residues. V gave up 1 base and J gave up 8 bases, with 8 bases separating them. Germline V gene lookup returns CDR1 MNHNS and CDR2 SASEGT. CDR3 bases: TGTGCCAGCAGTGAAGACCCAACAGGCTACACCTTC. Amino acid sequence: CASSEDPTGYTF.

This clone was picked up a small number of times. V and J are TRBV18 and TRBJ1-1; D is uncertain. Germline CDR1 reads KGHSH; CDR2 reads LQKENI. CDR3 length: 16 residues. Trimming left V 4 bases short and J 0 bases short, with 15 bases between. The CDR3 nucleotides read TGTGCCAGCTCACTGACCCAGGTTTCCATGAACACTGAAGCTTTCTTT. It is translated as CASSLTQVSMNTEAFF.

This chain links TRBV29-1 with TRBJ1-2; a possible D gene is TRBD1 (5 bases). This CDR3 is built from 12 residues. V was pared by 4 bases and J by 4 bases, with 10 bases between. Germline V gives CDR1 SQVTM, CDR2 ANQGSEA. The CDR3 protein is CSVADTTYGYTF. Here the CDR3 DNA reads TGCAGCGTTGCGGACACCACCTATGGCTACACCTTC.

In its sample, this clone was seen a few times. V is TRBV27 and J is TRBJ1-2; 10 positions agree with TRBD1. The V segment lost 6 bases and the J segment 5 bases; nucleotides outside the gene matches: 3. The CDR3 spans 13 residues. Per germline, CDR1 MNHEY and CDR2 SMNVEV (reference sequence). CDR3: CASRLDRGYGYTF. The DNA for the CDR3 is TGTGCCAGCAGACTGGACAGGGGGTATGGCTACACCTTC.

V and J are TRBV11-2 and TRBJ2-1, with a tentative D call TRBD1 (5 bases). The ends were cut back, 5 bases at V and 8 bases at J, with 16 bases in the middle. This CDR3 is 14 amino acids long. Per the germline V gene, CDR1 is SGHAT and CDR2 is FQNNGV. In nucleotides, the CDR3 is TGTGCCAGCAGCCCTGGGGCCCGCCTCCATGAGCAGTTCTTC. It yields the protein CASSPGARLHEQFF.